The 22 T cell receptor beta chains in this list originate from one sample, sequenced in a study of blood T cell repertoires in COVID-19. Generated by immunoSEQ multiplex PCR, the TCRdb table keeps only in-frame clones and is missing some. The sample yields roughly 28,000 clones, approximately 85% seen once. The specimen sequenced was peripheral blood. These receptors all come from a woman in her forties or fifties with active COVID-19.

The genes are TRBV5-1 and TRBJ2-3; 7 nucleotides match TRBD1. CDR3 length: 17 residues. Unmatched junction bases numbered 15, after V lost 3 bases and J lost 5 bases. CDR1 and CDR2 from the germline V gene are SGHRS and YFSETQ. In nucleotides, the CDR3 is TGCGCCAGCAGCTCCCGGGCGACAGGGCCCGCCGGAGATACGCAGTATTTT. Its translation: CASSSRATGPAGDTQYF.

A single count supports this clone. This sequence joins TRBV5-1 and TRBJ2-7, with D possibly TRBD1 on 6 matching bases. The CDR3 has 14 amino acids. CDR1 and CDR2 from the germline V gene are SGHRS and YFSETQ. The ends were cut back, 0 bases at V and 5 bases at J, with 12 bases in the middle. CDR3 sequence reads: CASSLAVQGDEQYF. Written as DNA, the CDR3 is TGCGCCAGCAGCTTGGCCGTACAGGGTGACGAGCAGTACTTC.

V usage is TRBV7-2 and J usage is TRBJ2-3; 12 positions agree with TRBD2. There are 16 residues in the CDR3. The V gene end was trimmed by 5 bases and the J gene end by 3 bases; junction bases not matched to a gene: 6. CDR1 and CDR2 from the germline V gene are SGHTA and FQGNSA. The CDR3 DNA is TGTGCCAGCAGCAATCTAGCGGGAGGGCTGACAGATACGCAGTATTTT. It translates to CASSNLAGGLTDTQYF.

The chain is built from TRBV12-3 or TRBV12-4 and TRBJ2-1; 7 bases align to TRBD1. This CDR3 spans 13 amino acids. With 6 bases clipped from V and 9 bases from J, the junction kept 8 bases outside the gene matches. Written as DNA, the CDR3 is TGTGCCAGCAGGGCTCAGGGGGTGGGTGAGCAGTTCTTC. Translating gives CASRAQGVGEQFF.

The rearrangement joins TRBV2 to TRBJ1-2; 10 bases align to TRBD1. After removal of 4 bases from V and 4 bases from J, the junction contained 6 bases not matched to a gene. Germline V lookup: CDR1 SNHLY, CDR2 FYNNEI. The CDR3 spans 15 residues. The CDR3 DNA sequence: TGTGCCAGCAGTGGGGGGACAGGGGTCCCCTATGGCTACACCTTC. Amino acids: CASSGGTGVPYGYTF.

This chain connects TRBV24-1 to TRBJ1-5; 7 positions match TRBD1. The CDR3 totals 15 residues. CDR1 is KGHDR and CDR2 is SFDVKD in the germline V gene. With V trimmed by 4 bases and J by 2 bases, 4 bases remained unmatched. The CDR3, as DNA: TGTGCCACCAGTGAGGCCGGGACAGGCAATCAGCCCCAGCATTTT. Its protein is CATSEAGTGNQPQHF.

This chain links TRBV19 with TRBJ2-4, with TRBD1 matching 8 bases. With V trimmed by 6 bases and J by 4 bases, 14 bases remained unmatched. The CDR3 contains 17 residues. CDR1 is LNHDA and CDR2 is SQIVND in the germline V gene (reference sequence). CDR3 sequence reads: CASSQAAGGNGKNIQYF. CDR3 in DNA: TGTGCCAGTAGCCAAGCGGCAGGGGGCAATGGGAAAAACATTCAGTACTTC. The whole variable domain, filled in from reference TRBV19 and TRBJ2-4, reads DGGITQSPKYLFRKEGQNVTLSCEQNLNHDAMYWYRQDPGQGLRLIYYSQIVNDFQKGDIAEGYSVSREKKESFPLTVTSAQKNPTAFYLCASSQAAGGNGKNIQYFGAGTRLSVL.

This clone was seen only a few times. The chain has TRBV6-5 and TRBJ1-2; tentatively, D is TRBD1 (6 bases). CDR1 MNHEY and CDR2 SVGAGI come from the germline V gene. Trimming shortened V by 6 bases and J by 6 bases, and 17 bases separated the two germline ends. The CDR3 extends over 14 amino acids. In nucleotides, the CDR3 is TGTGCCAGCAGGGGCAGTGGGGGGGCGAATGGCTACACCTTC. Translation gives CASRGSGGANGYTF.

The chain uses TRBV5-1 and TRBJ1-2; D call uncertain. The V and J ends lost 0 bases and 7 bases respectively, with 13 bases between them. From germline, CDR1 is SGHRS and CDR2 YFSETQ. There are 14 residues in the CDR3. CDR3 bases: TGCGCCAGCAGCTTGGCCGTCGGGGAGGGTGGCTACACCTTC. Its translation: CASSLAVGEGGYTF.

The CDR3 DNA follows: TGTGCCAGCAACCTCATACCGGGGGGACAGGGGTTCTTC. Translating gives CASNLIPGGQGFF. This rearrangement joins TRBV12-3 or TRBV12-4 to TRBJ2-1, with TRBD1 matching 9 bases. The CDR3 is made up of 13 amino acids. Trimming cost V 7 bases and J 15 bases; bases outside gene matches: 13.

As concerns this clone: At one end, the junction sequence differs from germline, possibly due to a read error. The rearrangement links TRBV6-5 to TRBJ1-2; 7 nucleotides match TRBD1. This CDR3 is built from 13 residues. Germline loops: CDR1 MNHEY, CDR2 SVGAGI. The CDR3 DNA follows: TGTGCCAGCAGTTACAGACAGGGCGAAGAATGCGCCTTC. It encodes CASSYRQGEECAF.

The chain joins TRBV7-3 to TRBJ2-3, with unresolved D. Germline CDR1 is SGHTA and CDR2 is FQGTGA. The CDR3 covers 13 residues. The V gene lost 1 base and the J gene lost 4 bases, with 6 bases spanning the gap. The chain's CDR3 is CASSLMAADTQYF. CDR3 DNA sequence: TGTGCCAGCAGCTTAATGGCCGCAGATACGCAGTATTTT.

J is TRBJ2-5 and V is TRBV6-5; TRBD2 is a possible D gene (6 bases). Trimming pared 10 bases from V and 2 bases from J, leaving 11 bases between. The V gene's germline CDR1 is MNHEY and CDR2 SVGAGI. The CDR3 runs to 12 residues. The CDR3 DNA follows: TGTGCCACCAGGGCGGGACAAGAGACCCAGTACTTC. This codes for CATRAGQETQYF.

This clone was picked up one time. The chain recombines TRBV6-6 with TRBJ2-1; D might be TRBD2 (6 bases). Trimming removed 6 bases at V and 4 bases at J, with 16 bases between. From germline, CDR1 is MNHNY and CDR2 SVGAGI (reference sequence). CDR3 length equals 15 residues. The CDR3 DNA reads TGTGCCAGCAGGGCAGGACCTGGGGGGTACAATGAGCAGTTCTTC. Amino acids: CASRAGPGGYNEQFF.

J is TRBJ1-3 and V is TRBV30; 7 bases line up with TRBD1. The CDR3 length is 14 residues. V gave up 2 bases and J gave up 0 bases; unmatched junction bases: 1. The germline V gene has CDR1 GTSNPN and CDR2 SVGIG (reference sequence). The CDR3 here is CAWSTGDSGNTIYF. As DNA, the CDR3 is TGTGCCTGGAGTACAGGGGACTCTGGAAACACCATATATTTT.

This sequence joins TRBV28 and TRBJ1-1; D might be TRBD1 (6 bases). The CDR3 length is 15 residues. From germline, CDR1 is MDHEN and CDR2 SYDVKM. V lost 7 bases and J lost 1, with 16 bases in between. The DNA of the CDR3 is TGTGCCAGCACTAACCCAGGGGCTGGGAACACTGAAGCTTTCTTT. Residues: CASTNPGAGNTEAFF.

The chain couples TRBV7-8 to TRBJ2-1, with 9 nucleotides matching TRBD2. Germline V gene lookup returns CDR1 SGHVS and CDR2 FQNEAQ. V shed 0 bases and J 4 bases; nucleotides not matched to a gene: 4. CDR3 length: 16 residues. This chain's CDR3 is CASSLAGGRGYNEQFF. The CDR3 nucleotides read TGTGCCAGCAGCTTAGCGGGCGGGAGGGGGTACAATGAGCAGTTCTTC.

The chain recombines TRBV6-5 with TRBJ2-7; weak D call: TRBD2 (6 bases). The CDR3 loop spans 15 amino acids. V gave up 0 bases and J gave up 1 base, with 10 bases separating them. Germline CDR1 reads MNHEY; CDR2 reads SVGAGI. The CDR3 loop reads CASSYSSAGSYEQYF. The CDR3 DNA follows: TGTGCCAGCAGTTACTCCTCTGCGGGATCCTACGAGCAGTACTTC.

J is TRBJ1-6 and V is TRBV9, with 8 nucleotides matching TRBD1. Unmatched junction bases numbered 3, after V lost 4 bases and J lost 0 bases. CDR1 and CDR2 (germline): SGDLS, YYNGEE. The CDR3 extends over 16 amino acids. The CDR3 DNA reads TGTGCCAGCAGCCCGACAGGGGACTCCTATAATTCACCCCTCCACTTT. This codes for CASSPTGDSYNSPLHF.

The chain couples TRBV5-1 to TRBJ2-1, with 12 bases identical to TRBD2. The CDR3 is 16 amino acids. The germline V gene has CDR1 SGHRS and CDR2 YFSETQ. V gave up 0 bases and J gave up 4 bases; unmatched junction bases: 2. DNA of the CDR3: TGCGCCAGCAGCTTGGGGACTAGCGGGAAATACAATGAGCAGTTCTTC. Its protein product is CASSLGTSGKYNEQFF.

The chain couples TRBV5-1 to TRBJ2-1; the D is unclear. The CDR3 spans 13 residues. Trimming left V 1 base short and J 4 bases short, with 6 bases between. CDR1 is SGHRS and CDR2 is YFSETQ in the germline V gene. The DNA for the CDR3 is TGCGCCAGCAGCTTGTCCGGTTACAATGAGCAGTTCTTC. Its protein product is CASSLSGYNEQFF.

The CDR3 nucleotides are TGCAGCGTTGAGGTAGAGAACACTGAAGCTTTCTTT. It specifies CSVEVENTEAFF. This chain links TRBV29-1 with TRBJ1-1, with D unresolved. V lost 3 bases, J lost 1 base, and 6 bases lay in between. CDR3 length: 12 amino acids. Germline V gene lookup returns CDR1 SQVTM and CDR2 ANQGSEA.